These T cell receptor beta chains were read from a single sample in a study of T cells in Graves' hyperthyroidism and ophthalmopathy. TCRdb recomputed calls from the multiplex PCR reads with MiXCR, one row per CDR3 protein. This sample carries roughly 650,000 distinct CDR3 sequences, about 16% of them seen once, and the ten largest clones take 2.5% to 4%. The sequenced sample consisted of blood. These receptors were obtained from a woman between 40 and 50 years old with Graves' ophthalmopathy. Each CDR3 is given with its conserved first and last residue. The order of the fields is D gene, J gene, V gene, clone size, CDR3 protein, CDR3 DNA. D genes are given only for firm matches. For some rows the clone size is stated as once, few or many, or as a class when expanded; others skip it.

d_gene: NA
j_gene: TRBJ2-3
v_gene: TRBV30
abundance: many
CDR3aa: CAWSTPWPRTDTQYF
CDR3nt: TGTGCCTGGAGTACACCTTGGCCCCGCACAGATACGCAGTATTTT

d_gene: NA
j_gene: TRBJ2-2
v_gene: TRBV7-8
abundance: NA
CDR3aa: CASSHGPGDTGELFF
CDR3nt: TGTGCCAGCAGCCACGGACCCGGGGACACCGGGGAGCTGTTTTTT

d_gene: TRBD1
j_gene: TRBJ2-7
v_gene: TRBV7-8
abundance: NA
CDR3aa: CASRRSGTDLYEQYF
CDR3nt: TGTGCCAGCAGACGATCCGGGACAGACCTCTACGAGCAGTACTTC

d_gene: TRBD2
j_gene: TRBJ2-7
v_gene: TRBV5-1
abundance: many
CDR3aa: CASSSITGTSGPYEQYF
CDR3nt: TGCGCCAGCAGCTCCATAACCGGGACTAGCGGACCTTACGAGCAGTACTTC

d_gene: NA
j_gene: TRBJ2-7
v_gene: TRBV6-1
abundance: many
CDR3aa: CASSFGVREQYF
CDR3nt: TGTGCCAGCAGTTTTGGGGTAAGGGAGCAGTACTTC

d_gene: TRBD2
j_gene: TRBJ2-1
v_gene: TRBV12-3/TRBV12-4
abundance: NA
CDR3aa: CASSAPTSGRYNEQFF
CDR3nt: TGTGCCAGCAGTGCGCCGACTAGCGGGCGATACAATGAGCAGTTCTTC

d_gene: NA
j_gene: TRBJ2-1
v_gene: TRBV10-3
abundance: few
CDR3aa: CATSPGRGSYNEQFF
CDR3nt: TGTGCCACCTCCCCTGGCCGGGGTTCCTACAATGAGCAGTTCTTC

d_gene: TRBD2
j_gene: TRBJ2-3
v_gene: TRBV11-2
abundance: many
CDR3aa: CASSSRGGLAADTQYF
CDR3nt: TGTGCCAGCAGCTCCCGCGGGGGACTAGCGGCAGATACGCAGTATTTT

d_gene: TRBD2
j_gene: TRBJ2-3
v_gene: TRBV11-2
abundance: few
CDR3aa: CASSPLGTSIDTQYF
CDR3nt: TGTGCCAGCAGCCCTCTTGGGACTAGCATAGATACGCAGTATTTT

d_gene: NA
j_gene: TRBJ2-7
v_gene: TRBV5-1
abundance: many
CDR3aa: CASHLSEGEQYF
CDR3nt: TGCGCCAGCCACCTATCTGAGGGCGAGCAGTACTTC

d_gene: TRBD2
j_gene: TRBJ2-1
v_gene: TRBV7-9
abundance: NA
CDR3aa: CASSLSGSGKYNEQFF
CDR3nt: TGTGCCAGCAGCCTTTCTGGGAGCGGGAAGTACAATGAGCAGTTCTTC